A single count supports the clone carrying this T cell receptor beta chain. This record comes from a study of control samples from healthy donors and cancer patients. Produced via immunoSEQ multiplex PCR; TCRdb's table is partial and in-frame only. The sample carries 150,000 to 160,000 clones, about 93% recorded once. From germline, CDR1 is MNHEY and CDR2 SVGAGI. The CDR3 runs 13 residues. V was shortened by 7 bases and J by 7 bases, with 17 bases between the two germline ends. This sequence was found in a man over 45 in good health. This chain uses TRBV6-5 with TRBJ2-7; perhaps TRBD2 as D (5 bases). The sample taken for sequencing was blood. CDR3 bases: TGTGCCAGCACGCCGAGAGGTCGAGGGGAGCAGTACTTC. The encoded protein is CASTPRGRGEQYF.